These 8 T cell receptor beta chains share one sample of origin, sequenced in a study of blood T cell repertoires in COVID-19. Data came from immunoSEQ multiplex PCR; TCRdb stores just in-frame clones and leaves some out. The profile shows fewer than 300,000 clones, 85% to 90% of them singletons. The sample consisted of PBMCs or T cells enriched from blood (not recorded which). Every receptor here comes from a man aged 18 to 35 who had recovered from COVID-19.

V is TRBV10-3 and J is TRBJ1-4; unclear D gene. This CDR3 is built from 16 residues. Trimming stripped 0 bases from V and 0 bases from J, with 8 bases between. CDR1 and CDR2 from the germline V gene are ENHRY and SYGVKD. The CDR3 DNA sequence: TGTGCCATCAGTGAGTCGATGAGCGCAACTAATGAAAAACTGTTTTTT. The encoded protein is CAISESMSATNEKLFF.

The chain couples TRBV6-5 to TRBJ1-2; unclear D gene. The ends were cut back, 2 bases at V and 4 bases at J, with 11 bases in the middle. CDR3 length equals 14 residues. The germline V gene encodes CDR1 MNHEY and CDR2 SVGAGI. This chain's CDR3 is CASSYRSNLYGYTF. The CDR3 DNA reads TGTGCCAGCAGTTACAGGAGTAACCTCTATGGCTACACCTTC.

The DNA for the CDR3 is TGTGCCAGTAGTCCCCGGACTAGTCGGCGGTACAATGAGCAGTTCTTC. Translated: CASSPRTSRRYNEQFF. The chain couples TRBV19 to TRBJ2-1; 7 nucleotides line up with TRBD2. J gave up 4 bases and V 5 bases, and 11 bases lay outside the gene matches. In germline, CDR1 is LNHDA, CDR2 SQIVND (reference sequence). The CDR3 consists of 16 residues.

V and J are TRBV7-9 and TRBJ2-7; the match to TRBD2 covers 9 bases. Per the germline V gene, CDR1 is SEHNR and CDR2 is FQNEAQ (reference sequence). The CDR3 contains 15 residues. V gave up 11 bases and J gave up 0 bases; unmatched junction bases: 11. The CDR3 sequence is CAVPSGTSSSYEQYF. In DNA, the CDR3 is TGTGCCGTCCCTTCCGGGACTAGCAGCTCCTACGAGCAGTACTTC.

This chain links TRBV7-9 with TRBJ2-7; tentatively, D is TRBD1 (5 bases). The CDR3 has 12 residues. CDR1 SEHNR and CDR2 FQNEAQ come from the germline V gene (reference sequence). The ends were cut back, 5 bases at V and 7 bases at J, with 12 bases in the middle. The CDR3 sequence: CASSVQGLEQYF. DNA for the CDR3: TGTGCCAGCAGCGTTCAGGGTCTAGAGCAGTACTTC.

V and J are TRBV3-1 (or the pseudogene TRBV3-2) and TRBJ1-1, with D perhaps matching TRBD1 (6 bases). Trimming left V 6 bases short and J 5 bases short, with 16 bases between. This CDR3 region has 14 residues. The germline CDR1 and CDR2 sequences are LGHDT and YNNKEL (reference sequence). This chain's CDR3 is CASRNRAVGTEAFF. The CDR3 DNA follows: TGTGCCAGCAGGAACAGGGCCGTGGGGACTGAAGCTTTCTTT.

V gene TRBV9 combines with J gene TRBJ2-1; 7 bases line up with TRBD2. Germline assignment: CDR1 SGDLS and CDR2 YYNGEE. V dropped 2 bases and J dropped 8; count of bases not matched to a gene: 10. CDR3 length: 15 residues. CDR3 in amino acids: CASSVGGPRSDEQFF. The CDR3 DNA reads TGTGCCAGCAGCGTGGGAGGGCCAAGGTCGGATGAGCAGTTCTTC.

This clone has at least ten counts. The chain employs TRBV5-1 and TRBJ1-6; 7 nucleotides agree with TRBD1. The CDR3 has 17 amino acids. Trimming cost V 0 bases and J 6 bases; bases outside gene matches: 9. Germline CDR1 reads SGHRS; CDR2 reads YFSETQ. Here the CDR3 DNA reads TGCGCCAGCAGCTTGGCAGGGGGGCACGGAAGTAATTCACCCCTCCACTTT. Encoded protein: CASSLAGGHGSNSPLHF.